This T cell receptor beta chain appears in the sequencing data of a study of blood T cell repertoires in COVID-19. Looking at the study overall: Some COVID-19 samples were acute and others convalescent; all came from the United States, Italy and Spain. Sample material is recorded as cDNA or gDNA derived from T cells, B-cell-depleted T cells, or PBMCs.

Per the original methods: Counts of nucleated cells, estimated from reference gene primer amplification, were obtained. Sequenced by immunoSEQ multiplex PCR; TCRdb stores in-frame clones only, minus some. The V and J calls and clone size were taken over from that table, and D and trimming were inferred from the DNA. The table records about 240,000 clones, approximately 86% of them present only once. V shed 3 bases and J 4 bases; nucleotides not matched to a gene: 5. The CDR3 length is 15 residues. The germline CDR1 and CDR2 sequences are SGHRS and YFSETQ. The receptor comes from a woman in her 70s with active or convalescent COVID-19. The sequencing sample was made of peripheral blood. This sequence joins TRBV5-1 and TRBJ2-2, with 8 nucleotides matching TRBD2. The CDR3 region is CASSWRTSTTGELFF. In nucleotides, the CDR3 is TGCGCCAGCAGCTGGCGGACTAGCACCACCGGGGAGCTGTTTTTT.